The 11 T cell receptor beta chains below all came from one sample that was sequenced in a study of blood T cell repertoires in COVID-19. The data were produced by immunoSEQ multiplex PCR, yet TCRdb's version contains in-frame clones alone and is incomplete. The data hold about 210,000 clones, with approximately 81% observed a single time. Specimen: PBMCs or T cells enriched from blood (not recorded which). Receptors originate from a woman in her fifties or sixties with acute COVID-19.

This clone was picked up a small number of times. This chain uses TRBV9 with TRBJ1-4; D is uncertain. The V end was cut by 2 bases, the J end by 7 bases, with 12 bases between. The V gene's germline CDR1 is SGDLS and CDR2 YYNGEE. The CDR3 loop spans 14 amino acids. CDR3 in amino acids: CASSVEGGGEKLFF. The CDR3, as DNA: TGTGCCAGCAGCGTGGAGGGCGGCGGTGAAAAACTGTTTTTT.

This rearrangement joins TRBV7-2 to TRBJ2-1; TRBD2 might be the D (6 bases). V was shortened by 1 base and J by 9 bases, with 16 bases between the two germline ends. CDR3 size: 15 residues. Germline loops: CDR1 SGHTA, CDR2 FQGNSA. The CDR3 DNA follows: TGTGCCAGCAGCTTAGAGACTAGTGGGTTCGGTGAGCAGTTCTTC. Translation gives CASSLETSGFGEQFF.

The chain uses TRBV3-1 (or the pseudogene TRBV3-2) and TRBJ1-1, with D perhaps matching TRBD1 (6 bases). Looked up from germline, CDR1 is LGHDT and CDR2 is YNNKEL (reference sequence). This CDR3 contains 14 residues. V dropped 1 base and J dropped 9 bases, with 15 bases sitting between them. CDR3 coding DNA: TGTGCCAGCAGCCAAGGGGGTTCCCAGGGGAAAGCTTTCTTT. It yields the protein CASSQGGSQGKAFF.

The chain couples TRBV6-5 to TRBJ1-2; D is unclear. Germline CDR1 reads MNHEY; CDR2 reads SVGAGI. Trimming removed 5 bases from V and 5 bases from J, with 6 bases in between. The CDR3 has 11 residues. The CDR3 loop is CASSPHYGYTF. DNA of the CDR3: TGTGCCAGCAGTCCCCATTATGGCTACACCTTC.

This chain connects TRBV2 to TRBJ2-3; D not certain. V was shortened by 4 bases and J by 6 bases, with 14 bases between the two germline ends. The CDR3 spans 14 residues. Germline assignment: CDR1 SNHLY and CDR2 FYNNEI. The CDR3 region is CASSVRAVIDTQYF. CDR3 coding DNA: TGTGCCAGCAGTGTTAGAGCTGTCATTGATACGCAGTATTTT.

V is TRBV24-1 and J is TRBJ1-2; TRBD1 might be the D (6 bases). CDR3 length equals 13 residues. In germline, CDR1 is KGHDR, CDR2 SFDVKD. Trimming shortened V by 5 bases and J by 4 bases, and 10 bases separated the two germline ends. This CDR3 is CATSAGAFYGYTF. In DNA form, the CDR3 reads TGTGCCACCAGTGCAGGGGCTTTCTATGGCTACACCTTC.

V gene TRBV19 combines with J gene TRBJ1-2; no firm D call. The CDR3 length is 13 residues. Germline assignment: CDR1 LNHDA and CDR2 SQIVND (reference sequence). The V gene lost 4 bases and the J gene lost 4 bases, with 10 bases spanning the gap. The CDR3 here is CASSTGGLYGYTF. Here the CDR3 DNA reads TGTGCCAGTAGTACTGGAGGGCTCTATGGCTACACCTTC. Based on the CDR3 plus reference TRBV19 and TRBJ1-2, the full variable domain is DGGITQSPKYLFRKEGQNVTLSCEQNLNHDAMYWYRQDPGQGLRLIYYSQIVNDFQKGDIAEGYSVSREKKESFPLTVTSAQKNPTAFYLCASSTGGLYGYTFGSGTRLTVV.

The chain has TRBV7-2 and TRBJ1-1; tentatively, D is TRBD1 (6 bases). Germline assignment: CDR1 SGHTA and CDR2 FQGNSA. The CDR3 contains 12 residues. The ends were cut back, 6 bases at V and 11 bases at J, with 16 bases in the middle. Written as DNA, the CDR3 is TGTGCCAGCAGTCAGTCGTCGCAGGGGGCTTTCTTT. This encodes CASSQSSQGAFF.

The rearrangement uses TRBV18 and TRBJ2-5, with D uncertain. Trimming removed 1 base from V and 3 bases from J, with 6 bases in between. The CDR3 covers 13 residues. The germline V gene has CDR1 KGHSH and CDR2 LQKENI. The CDR3 sequence is CASSPLVKETQYF. The CDR3 bases are TGTGCCAGCTCACCACTAGTTAAAGAGACCCAGTACTTC.

This chain uses TRBV3-1 (or the pseudogene TRBV3-2) with TRBJ1-1, with D perhaps TRBD1 (5 bases). The CDR3 has 13 residues. Trimming cost V 2 bases and J 6 bases, with 10 bases left between them. CDR1 and CDR2 from the germline V gene are LGHDT and YNNKEL (reference sequence). The CDR3 reads CASSQQGGSEAFF. CDR3 DNA sequence: TGTGCCAGCAGCCAACAGGGTGGGTCTGAAGCTTTCTTT.

The chain joins TRBV7-3 to TRBJ2-2; D gene uncertain. Trimming removed 5 bases from V and 7 bases from J, with 8 bases in between. This CDR3 is built from 12 residues. Per the germline V gene, CDR1 is SGHTA and CDR2 is FQGTGA. The CDR3 here is CASSQASGELFF. DNA of the CDR3: TGTGCCAGCAGCCAAGCAAGCGGGGAGCTGTTTTTT.